This T cell receptor beta chain was sequenced for a study of blood T cell repertoires in COVID-19. At the level of the study: Acute-phase and convalescent COVID-19 samples originated in the United States, Italy and Spain.

Across about two dozen US areas, participants ranged in age from about 18 to 100 years. Repertoires were generated with immunoSEQ multiplex PCR, while TCRdb's copy carries only in-frame clones and drops some. The sample gives 150,000 to 200,000 clones, 80% to 90% of which show up once; 9% is in the top ten. The CDR3 length is 12 residues. Germline CDR1 LNHDA, CDR2 SQIVND (reference sequence). V lost 3 bases and J 15 bases, leaving 15 bases between the germline ends. The chain uses TRBV19 and TRBJ2-1, with a possible D match to TRBD2 (5 bases). The sample consisted of PBMCs or T cells enriched from blood (not recorded which). The clonotype originates from a woman aged 18-35 years who had recovered from COVID-19. CDR3 sequence reads: CASSMRVRVGFF. The CDR3 DNA follows: TGTGCCAGTAGTATGAGGGTGCGGGTAGGGTTCTTC. The full variable domain, its missing parts supplied by reference TRBV19 and TRBJ2-1, is DGGITQSPKYLFRKEGQNVTLSCEQNLNHDAMYWYRQDPGQGLRLIYYSQIVNDFQKGDIAEGYSVSREKKESFPLTVTSAQKNPTAFYLCASSMRVRVGFFGPGTRLTVL.